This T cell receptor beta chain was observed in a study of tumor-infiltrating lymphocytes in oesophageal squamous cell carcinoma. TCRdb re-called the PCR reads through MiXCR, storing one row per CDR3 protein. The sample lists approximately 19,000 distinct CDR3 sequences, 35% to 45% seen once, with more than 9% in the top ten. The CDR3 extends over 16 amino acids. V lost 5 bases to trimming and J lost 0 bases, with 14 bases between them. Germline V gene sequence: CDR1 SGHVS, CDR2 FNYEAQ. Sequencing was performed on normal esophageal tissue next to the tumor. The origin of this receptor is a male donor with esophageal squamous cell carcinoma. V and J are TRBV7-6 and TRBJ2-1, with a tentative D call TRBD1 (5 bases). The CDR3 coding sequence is TGTGCCAGCAGCGCGGACACTTCGAGCTCCTACAATGAGCAGTTCTTC. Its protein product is CASSADTSSSYNEQFF. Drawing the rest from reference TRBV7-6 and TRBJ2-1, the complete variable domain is GAGVSQSPRYKVTKRGQDVALRCDPISGHVSLYWYRQALGQGPEFLTYFNYEAQQDKSGLPNDRFSAERPEGSISTLTIQRTEQRDSAMYRCASSADTSSSYNEQFFGPGTRLTVL.